The 24 T cell receptor beta chains reported below all come from one sample, sequenced in a study of T cells in localized non-small cell lung cancer. TCRdb's table, derived via immunoSEQ multiplex PCR, lists solely in-frame clones and lacks some. The sample lists roughly 1,800 clones, roughly a quarter occurring once. Sequencing was performed on lung tumor tissue, taken before any cancer treatment. The receptors were gathered from a woman aged 35-70 years with stage I lung adenocarcinoma.

By sample fraction, this clone is medium-sized. The genes are TRBV11-3 and TRBJ1-3, with 7 positions matching TRBD1. The germline V gene encodes CDR1 SGHNT and CDR2 YENEEA. The CDR3 runs to 16 residues. J gave up 0 bases and V 5 bases, and 7 bases lay outside the gene matches. CDR3 nucleotide sequence: TGTGCCAGCAGCCCGGGACAGACAGGCTCTGGAAACACCATATATTTT. Translating gives CASSPGQTGSGNTIYF. The full variable domain, its missing parts supplied by reference TRBV11-3 and TRBJ1-3, is EAGVVQSPRYKIIEKKQPVAFWCNPISGHNTLYWYLQNLGQGPELLIRYENEEAVDDSQLPKDRFSAERLKGVDSTLKIQPAELGDSAVYLCASSPGQTGSGNTIYFGEGSWLTVV.

The V and J genes are TRBV10-3 and TRBJ2-3, with D perhaps matching TRBD1 (6 bases). Germline CDR1 ENHRY, CDR2 SYGVKD. The CDR3 loop spans 13 amino acids. V lost 8 bases to trimming and J lost 0 bases, with 9 bases between them. The CDR3 region is CAIGGSSTDTQYF. Here the CDR3 DNA reads TGTGCCATCGGGGGCAGCAGCACAGATACGCAGTATTTT.

This clone is classed as medium-sized (0.01 to 0.1%). The chain uses TRBV6-8 and TRBJ1-3; D is ambiguous. The germline CDR1 and CDR2 sequences are MNHGY and SAAAGT. The CDR3 extends over 14 amino acids. Trimming took off 10 bases at V and 0 bases at J, with 13 bases between the two ends. Written as DNA, the CDR3 is TGTGCCACCGCGCAATCTAACTCTGGAAACACCATATATTTT. It is translated as CATAQSNSGNTIYF.

By share, this clone counts as medium-sized. This chain links TRBV9 with TRBJ2-7; the D gene is possibly TRBD1 (6 bases). This CDR3 is built from 13 residues. V shed 5 bases and J shed 3 bases, with 12 bases lying between them. Germline lookup yields CDR1 SGDLS and CDR2 YYNGEE. This CDR3 reads CASSSQGNYEQYF. DNA of the CDR3: TGTGCCAGCAGTTCCCAGGGGAACTACGAGCAGTACTTC.

CDR3 sequence: CASSVAMNTEAFF. The CDR3 DNA sequence: TGTGCCAGCAGCGTAGCGATGAACACTGAAGCTTTCTTT. This chain connects TRBV9 to TRBJ1-1; D is uncertain. The CDR3 runs to 13 residues. Per the germline V gene, CDR1 is SGDLS and CDR2 is YYNGEE. Trimming cost V 0 bases and J 0 bases, with 3 bases left between them.

The genes are TRBV30 and TRBJ1-2; D is unclear. The CDR3 extends over 13 amino acids. Germline CDR1 and CDR2: GTSNPN and SVGIG (reference sequence). V lost 2 bases, J lost 8 bases, and 15 bases lay in between. The CDR3 DNA follows: TGTGCCTGGAGTAAAAGACTGGGAGGGGGCTACACCTTC. Translation gives CAWSKRLGGGYTF.

This clone was picked up a small number of times. The chain combines TRBV14 with TRBJ1-6; TRBD1 might be the D (5 bases). This CDR3 has 14 residues. Germline values: CDR1 SGHDN, CDR2 FVKESK. V dropped 5 bases and J dropped 6 bases, with 11 bases sitting between them. The CDR3 region has the DNA TGTGCCAGCAGCGCAAGGGGTGGTAATTCACCCCTCCACTTT. Translating it yields CASSARGGNSPLHF.

The table lists this clone with a few counts. The rearrangement uses TRBV28 and TRBJ2-1, with 9 bases matching TRBD2. Germline V gives CDR1 MDHEN, CDR2 SYDVKM. The CDR3 is 13 residues long. V trimming: 6 bases; J trimming: 12 bases; junction bases outside the gene matches: 9. The CDR3 loop reads CASSPSGVRGQFF. The CDR3 DNA is TGTGCCAGCAGCCCTAGCGGGGTAAGGGGGCAGTTCTTC.

In this sample, this clone turned up a few times. This chain links TRBV11-3 with TRBJ2-1, with TRBD2 matching over 7 bases. This CDR3 comprises 15 residues. V trimming: 1 base; J trimming: 3 bases; junction bases outside the gene matches: 3. Germline CDR1 and CDR2: SGHNT and YENEEA. The CDR3 is CASSLGAGVYNEQFF. CDR3 DNA sequence: TGTGCCAGCAGCTTAGGCGCGGGAGTCTACAATGAGCAGTTCTTC.

In its sample, this clone is medium-sized. CDR3 region: CASSSRYGNQPQHF. In nucleotides, the CDR3 is TGTGCCAGCAGCTCCCGATATGGCAATCAGCCCCAGCATTTT. V and J are TRBV9 and TRBJ1-5, with D unresolved. Trimming left V 4 bases short and J 2 bases short, with 10 bases between. The CDR3 consists of 14 residues. Germline V gives CDR1 SGDLS, CDR2 YYNGEE.

This clone was recorded a few times. The chain uses TRBV6-8 and TRBJ2-5, with 13 bases fitting TRBD2. The CDR3 contains 16 residues. Germline CDR1 and CDR2: MNHGY and SAAAGT. V was pared by 6 bases and J by 2 bases, with 6 bases of the junction left unmatched. The CDR3 region is CASSSGLAGEQETQYF. DNA of the CDR3: TGTGCCAGCAGCTCAGGACTAGCGGGGGAACAAGAGACCCAGTACTTC.

The rearrangement joins TRBV29-1 to TRBJ1-2, with D hard to call. The CDR3 contains 12 residues. Between the trimmed V and J ends, which lost 2 bases and 7 bases, there was a span of 11 bases. Looked up from germline, CDR1 is SQVTM and CDR2 is ANQGSEA. The CDR3 here is CSVEPGGGGYTF. In DNA form, the CDR3 reads TGCAGCGTTGAACCCGGAGGCGGTGGCTACACCTTC. The complete variable domain, with remaining parts taken from reference TRBV29-1 and TRBJ1-2, reads SAVISQKPSRDICQRGTSLTIQCQVDSQVTMMFWYRQQPGQSLTLIATANQGSEATYESGFVIDKFPISRPNLTFSTLTVSNMSPEDSSIYLCSVEPGGGGYTFGSGTRLTVV.

This clone occurred many times. J is TRBJ2-4 and V is TRBV6-8; TRBD2 matches 8 bases. V lost 5 bases, J lost 8 bases, and 11 bases stayed unmatched. This CDR3 spans 15 amino acids. Germline V CDR1 and CDR2: MNHGY, SAAAGT. The CDR3 loop reads CASSGSGGGTDIQYF. DNA for the CDR3: TGTGCCAGCAGTGGGTCGGGCGGGGGGACGGACATTCAGTACTTC.

The rearrangement joins TRBV28 to TRBJ1-1; TRBD1 is a possible D gene (6 bases). This CDR3 region has 18 residues. Germline V gives CDR1 MDHEN, CDR2 SYDVKM. With 5 bases removed from V and 10 bases from J, the gap between germline ends came to 32 bases. The CDR3 spells CASSAIYPLSNRATGAFF. In DNA, the CDR3 is TGTGCCAGCAGTGCCATCTACCCCCTCTCAAACAGGGCCACAGGAGCTTTCTTT.

The V gene is TRBV18, the J gene TRBJ1-2, with unresolved D. The CDR3 totals 15 residues. Germline CDR1 is KGHSH and CDR2 is LQKENI. V lost 5 bases and J lost 0, with 13 bases in between. The CDR3 is CASSNSMGANYGYTF. The CDR3 nucleotides are TGTGCCAGCTCAAATTCGATGGGAGCTAACTATGGCTACACCTTC.

About this clone itself: At one end the junction does not follow the germline gene, possibly because of a read error. The V and J genes are TRBV4-1 and TRBJ1-4, with TRBD1 as a possible D gene (6 bases). CDR1 MGHRA and CDR2 YSYEKL come from the germline V gene. There are 13 residues in the CDR3. DNA for the CDR3: TGCGCCAGCAGCCAAGAGGTCCTGGACAGTTTGTCGTTT. Translating it yields CASSQEVLDSLSF.

The sample holds a few counts of this clone. This chain connects TRBV11-3 to TRBJ1-4; D unresolved. The CDR3 runs to 15 residues. From germline, CDR1 is SGHNT and CDR2 YENEEA. Deletions cut 5 bases from V and 0 bases from J, with 10 bases between. CDR3 residues: CASSGVGPTNEKLFF. In DNA, the CDR3 is TGTGCCAGCAGCGGGGTAGGCCCAACTAATGAAAAACTGTTTTTT.

This clone was counted only a few times. The chain combines TRBV11-3 with TRBJ1-3, with 7 bases fitting TRBD1. Germline values: CDR1 SGHNT, CDR2 YENEEA. This CDR3 comprises 17 residues. With 5 bases clipped from V and 6 bases from J, the junction kept 16 bases outside the gene matches. The CDR3 sequence is CASSHDTGVVAENTIYF. The CDR3 region has the DNA TGTGCCAGCAGCCACGATACAGGGGTGGTGGCCGAAAACACCATATATTTT.

This clone was seen a single time. CDR3 nucleotide sequence: TGTGCCAGCAGTTTGCCTGACCCTAAATACGAGCAGTACTTC. This codes for CASSLPDPKYEQYF. The rearrangement links TRBV28 to TRBJ2-7; D gene uncertain. CDR3 length equals 14 residues. The germline V and J ends were trimmed by 3 bases and 4 bases, with 13 bases remaining between them. The V gene's germline CDR1 is MDHEN and CDR2 SYDVKM.

This clone was detected a few times. The chain is built from TRBV9 and TRBJ1-1; D is undetermined. V was shortened by 1 base and J by 3 bases, with 13 bases between the two germline ends. The CDR3 totals 15 residues. Germline V lookup: CDR1 SGDLS, CDR2 YYNGEE. The CDR3 DNA follows: TGTGCCAGCAGCGTATCTATATCGGAGGACACTGAAGCTTTCTTT. It translates to CASSVSISEDTEAFF. The full variable domain, its missing parts supplied by reference TRBV9 and TRBJ1-1, is DSGVTQTPKHLITATGQRVTLRCSPRSGDLSVYWYQQSLDQGLQFLIQYYNGEERAKGNILERFSAQQFPDLHSELNLSSLELGDSALYFCASSVSISEDTEAFFGQGTRLTVV.

The chain joins TRBV5-1 to TRBJ2-2, with TRBD2 matching 10 bases. This CDR3 has 16 amino acids. V dropped 4 bases and J dropped 1; count of bases not matched to a gene: 4. Germline lookup yields CDR1 SGHRS and CDR2 YFSETQ. CDR3 loop: CASSLLAGVNTGELFF. The CDR3 region has the DNA TGCGCCAGCAGCCTCCTAGCGGGGGTGAACACCGGGGAGCTGTTTTTT.

This clone was recorded a few times. This chain connects TRBV1 to TRBJ2-2; the D call of TRBD2 is as the table states it, not checked on the DNA. TRBV1 is termed a pseudogene. CDR3 length equals 16 residues. Here the CDR3 reads CASSQVQLAGTGELFF. The CDR3 coding sequence is TGCGCCAGCAGCCAAGTTCAACTAGCGGGAACCGGGGAGCTGTTTTTT.

The rearrangement links TRBV30 to TRBJ1-1; D uncertain. V was shortened by 1 base and J by 6 bases, with 15 bases between the two germline ends. The CDR3 has 14 amino acids. Germline assignment: CDR1 GTSNPN and CDR2 SVGIG (reference sequence). The CDR3 DNA follows: TGTGCCTGGAGTGGGTCAGGCCTTGACCCTGAAGCTTTCTTT. This translates into CAWSGSGLDPEAFF.

The chain couples TRBV28 to TRBJ1-2; D gene ambiguous. Trimming cost V 2 bases and J 3 bases, with 4 bases left between them. This CDR3 is built from 12 residues. Per the germline V gene, CDR1 is MDHEN and CDR2 is SYDVKM. The CDR3 loop is CASSLRYYGYTF. CDR3 in DNA: TGTGCCAGCAGTTTAAGGTACTATGGCTACACCTTC.